A single T cell receptor beta chain is shown here with its context. Antigen specificity is unknown. The investigators sampled blood at baseline, at cycle 4 day 1, and at cycle 7 day 1. The method was immunoSEQ multiplex PCR; TCRdb's version includes in-frame clones alone and lacks a portion of them. The table includes approximately 100,000 clones, over 75% detected once. The length of the CDR3 is 11 residues. Germline V gene sequence: CDR1 SGHRS, CDR2 YFSETQ. The V end lost 1 base, the J end lost 7 bases, and 6 bases lay between the germline ends. This sample was taken from a study of OX40 agonist ivuxolimab in advanced cancers. Study findings and constraints: Those patients achieving a partial response at 0.1-3.0 mg/kg showed among the lowest clonal expansion. The study found that CD8+ T cells averaged more expanded clones than CD4+.

Sequences were derived from CD4+ or CD8+ T cells sorted from blood, sampled in a trial of the OX40 agonist ivuxolimab. The V gene is TRBV5-1, the J gene TRBJ2-7, with D perhaps matching TRBD2 (5 bases). The receptor was derived from an adult with an advanced solid tumor such as melanoma, head and neck, liver or kidney cancer. In DNA form, the CDR3 reads TGCGCCAGCAGCTTGCCGGGGGAGCAGTACTTC. This encodes CASSLPGEQYF. The full variable domain, its missing parts supplied by reference TRBV5-1 and TRBJ2-7, is KAGVTQTPRYLIKTRGQQVTLSCSPISGHRSVSWYQQTPGQGLQFLFEYFSETQRNKGNFPGRFSGRQFSNSRSEMNVSTLELGDSALYLCASSLPGEQYFGPGTRLTVT.